The 19 T cell receptor beta chains presented below share a single source sample, sequenced in a study of cytomegalovirus exposure and HLA in healthy donors. The PCR made use of 60 Vbeta and 13 Jbeta primers. Some clones are missing from TCRdb's copy, which holds only in-frame ones; the method was immunoSEQ multiplex PCR. The table lists about 120,000 clones, 76% of them singletons, with around 12% in the top ten. Sequencing was done on a sample of PBMCs. These receptors all come from a woman aged 40 to 55 in good health and CMV-seropositive.

The chain uses TRBV5-1 and TRBJ1-2; D is possibly TRBD1 (6 bases). The ends were cut back, 0 bases at V and 2 bases at J, with 8 bases in the middle. The CDR3 is 14 residues long. Germline CDR1 is SGHRS and CDR2 is YFSETQ. Here the CDR3 DNA reads TGCGCCAGCAGCTTGGGGACAGAAAACTATGGCTACACCTTC. Encoded protein: CASSLGTENYGYTF.

The chain couples TRBV19 to TRBJ1-1; no clear D gene. The CDR3 runs to 14 residues. Germline V gene data show CDR1 as LNHDA and CDR2 as SQIVND (reference sequence). V was cut by 3 bases and J by 1 base, with 9 bases left in between. The CDR3 loop reads CASSMRVSNTEAFF. DNA for the CDR3: TGTGCCAGTAGTATGAGGGTCTCGAACACTGAAGCTTTCTTT.

Notes on this clone: An end of the junction does not agree with germline; a read error may underlie this. The J gene is TRBJ2-5, the V gene TRBV7-7, with TRBD2 matching over 8 bases. Germline V gene data show CDR1 as SSHAT and CDR2 as FNYEAQ (reference sequence). There are 17 residues in the CDR3. The CDR3 bases are TGTGCTAGCAGCCAGAGCCTCGGACTAGCCTATGGAGAGACCCAGTACTTC. Residues: CASSQSLGLAYGETQYF.

The rearrangement joins TRBV9 to TRBJ1-3; 7 bases match TRBD1. The trim removed 3 bases at V and 0 bases at J, leaving 3 bases unmatched. This CDR3 is built from 15 residues. CDR1 SGDLS and CDR2 YYNGEE come from the germline V gene. CDR3 sequence (DNA): TGTGCCAGCAGCGACAGGGGCAGCTCTGGAAACACCATATATTTT. Protein sequence: CASSDRGSSGNTIYF.

V usage is TRBV4-1 and J usage is TRBJ2-5; 9 bases align to TRBD1. Germline-derived CDR1 and CDR2 are MGHRA and YSYEKL. The CDR3 length is 12 residues. J was trimmed by 13 bases and V by 2 bases; bases with no gene match: 5. The CDR3 DNA follows: TGCGCCAGCAGCCAACCGGGACAGGGACCGTACTTC. Amino acid sequence: CASSQPGQGPYF.

The rearrangement uses TRBV9 and TRBJ2-1; 13 bases agree with TRBD2. This CDR3 has 17 residues. CDR1 and CDR2 from the germline V gene are SGDLS and YYNGEE. J gave up 7 bases and V 0 bases, and 7 bases lay outside the gene matches. The CDR3 DNA reads as TGTGCCAGCAGCGTAGCCCTAACTAGCGGGGGGGCTAATGAGCAGTTCTTC. Protein sequence: CASSVALTSGGANEQFF.

The gene calls are TRBV2 and TRBJ1-1; 9 bases agree with TRBD1. The CDR3 loop spans 14 amino acids. J lost 4 bases, V lost 7 bases, and 7 bases had no gene match. Germline V CDR1 and CDR2: SNHLY, FYNNEI. CDR3 DNA: TGTGCCAGCACCACGCCGGGACAGGGCACTGAAGCTTTCTTT. Residues: CASTTPGQGTEAFF.

The chain has TRBV6-5 and TRBJ2-5; no clear D gene. V was clipped by 2 bases and J by 5 bases, with 9 bases between them. The CDR3 runs 13 residues. Germline V gene data show CDR1 as MNHEY and CDR2 as SVGAGI. The CDR3 sequence is CASSYHPQETQYF. The CDR3 nucleotides read TGTGCCAGCAGTTACCACCCCCAGGAGACCCAGTACTTC.

The chain carries TRBV7-2 and TRBJ1-3, with no clear D. Trimming took 3 bases from V and 0 from J, leaving 12 bases between them. CDR3 length equals 16 residues. Germline CDR1 reads SGHTA; CDR2 reads FQGNSA. The CDR3 protein is CASSLRLPSSGNTIYF. CDR3 DNA sequence: TGTGCCAGCAGCTTGAGGCTCCCCAGCTCTGGAAACACCATATATTTT. Full variable domain (missing parts from reference TRBV7-2 and TRBJ1-3): GAGVSQSPSNKVTEKGKDVELRCDPISGHTALYWYRQSLGQGLEFLIYFQGNSAPDKSGLPSDRFSAERTGGSVSTLTIQRTQQEDSAVYLCASSLRLPSSGNTIYFGEGSWLTVV.

This clone was observed once. This rearrangement joins TRBV30 to TRBJ1-2; 7 positions match TRBD1. CDR3 length equals 14 residues. Trimming at V came to 2 bases and at J to 4 bases, leaving 7 bases not matched to a gene. Germline V lookup: CDR1 GTSNPN, CDR2 SVGIG (reference sequence). CDR3 sequence (DNA): TGTGCCTGGAGTCGGACAGGCCGCCTCTATGGCTACACCTTC. Its protein is CAWSRTGRLYGYTF.

This chain uses TRBV5-1 with TRBJ2-5; 8 nucleotides agree with TRBD2. Germline CDR1 and CDR2: SGHRS and YFSETQ. V shed 4 bases, J shed 0 bases, and the junction held 8 bases outside the gene matches. This CDR3 is 16 amino acids long. The chain's CDR3 is CASSGGTRTHQETQYF. The DNA of the CDR3 is TGCGCCAGCAGCGGAGGGACTAGGACACACCAAGAGACCCAGTACTTC.

This clone was observed once. At one end the junction does not follow the germline gene, possibly because of a read error. The gene calls are TRBV7-7 and TRBJ2-3; TRBD2 aligns across 12 bases. The CDR3 sequence is 15 residues long. CDR1 and CDR2 from the germline V gene are SSHAT and FNYEAQ (reference sequence). As DNA, the CDR3 is TGTGCTAGCAGCCAGACTAGCGGGGGAGGAGATACGCAGTATTTT. Protein: CASSQTSGGGDTQYF.

The chain couples TRBV5-1 to TRBJ2-3; D may be TRBD1 (5 bases). The V gene's germline CDR1 is SGHRS and CDR2 YFSETQ. The CDR3 loop spans 14 amino acids. V was cut by 4 bases and J by 2 bases, with 11 bases left in between. As DNA, the CDR3 is TGCGCCAGCAGCCCAGGGTCCGACACAGATACGCAGTATTTT. As protein: CASSPGSDTDTQYF.

The chain couples TRBV29-1 to TRBJ2-3; D is possibly TRBD1 (5 bases). This CDR3 is 12 amino acids long. With 6 bases removed from V and 5 bases from J, the gap between germline ends came to 12 bases. The germline V gene has CDR1 SQVTM and CDR2 ANQGSEA. The chain's CDR3 is CSVGVLGDTQYF. CDR3 nucleotides: TGCAGCGTAGGGGTATTAGGAGATACGCAGTATTTT.

This clone occurred a few times. V and J are TRBV6-1 and TRBJ1-3; 7 bases are a match to TRBD1. The V and J ends lost 1 base and 4 bases, in that order; junction bases with no gene match: 4. The CDR3 extends over 15 amino acids. The germline gives CDR1 MNHNS, CDR2 SASEGT. CDR3 sequence (DNA): TGTGCCAGCAGTGAAGAGGGGGCGCCGGGAAACACCATATATTTT. Its translation: CASSEEGAPGNTIYF.

V gene TRBV28 combines with J gene TRBJ1-1, with TRBD1 matching over 8 bases. The CDR3 totals 15 residues. The germline gives CDR1 MDHEN, CDR2 SYDVKM. The junction had 8 bases not matched to a gene; V was cut back by 5 bases and J by 3 bases. The CDR3 reads CASSPRTGPDTEAFF. CDR3 nucleotide sequence: TGTGCCAGCAGTCCCAGGACAGGGCCGGACACTGAAGCTTTCTTT.

The rearrangement joins TRBV5-1 to TRBJ2-7; 8 bases match TRBD2. CDR1 SGHRS and CDR2 YFSETQ come from the germline V gene. J gave up 6 bases and V 0 bases, and 5 bases lay outside the gene matches. This CDR3 is 14 amino acids long. Here the CDR3 reads CASSLGSGASEQYF. CDR3 sequence (DNA): TGCGCCAGCAGCTTGGGTAGCGGGGCCTCCGAGCAGTACTTC.

This clone was detected only once. The chain employs TRBV13 and TRBJ2-1; D is perhaps TRBD2 (6 bases). Looked up from germline, CDR1 is PRHDT and CDR2 is FYEKMQ (reference sequence). V was shortened by 2 bases and J by 4 bases, with 15 bases between the two germline ends. The CDR3 loop spans 16 amino acids. The CDR3, as DNA: TGTGCCAGCAGCTTATTCGGGAGCTTCGGTTACAATGAGCAGTTCTTC. It encodes CASSLFGSFGYNEQFF.

V is TRBV6-5 and J is TRBJ1-5; D perhaps matches TRBD1 (5 bases). Germline V gene data show CDR1 as MNHEY and CDR2 as SVGAGI. The CDR3 is made up of 13 amino acids. V was shortened by 2 bases and J by 5 bases, with 7 bases between the two germline ends. In nucleotides, the CDR3 is TGTGCCAGCAGTTACGGGGCCCATCAGCCCCAGCATTTT. Its protein is CASSYGAHQPQHF.